The 16 T cell receptor beta chains reported below all come from one sample, sequenced in a study of siplizumab effects on memory and regulatory T cells. Profiled with immunoSEQ multiplex PCR; TCRdb holds only in-frame clones, not every one. The data contain about 110,000 clones, roughly 92% of them singletons. Sequenced input: CD4+ T cells sorted from blood. The origin of the receptors is a human donor in good health.

In nucleotides, the CDR3 is TGTGCCAGCTCACCAGGAGGACCCCGCTTATACGAGCAGTACTTC. Translating gives CASSPGGPRLYEQYF. The chain combines TRBV18 with TRBJ2-7; D might be TRBD2 (5 bases). The ends were cut back, 2 bases at V and 4 bases at J, with 15 bases in the middle. CDR3 length: 15 amino acids. Germline lookup yields CDR1 KGHSH and CDR2 LQKENI.

The J gene is TRBJ2-7, the V gene TRBV15, with D tentatively TRBD1 (5 bases). The germline V gene has CDR1 LNHNV and CDR2 YYDKDF (reference sequence). The V end lost 0 bases, the J end lost 5 bases, and 14 bases lay between the germline ends. CDR3 length: 15 amino acids. This CDR3 is CATSREGQGRNEQYF. Here the CDR3 DNA reads TGTGCCACCAGCAGAGAAGGGCAGGGTCGGAACGAGCAGTACTTC.

This rearrangement joins TRBV27 to TRBJ2-1; no definite D call. With 5 bases removed from V and 7 bases from J, the gap between germline ends came to 12 bases. The CDR3 length is 13 residues. Looked up from germline, CDR1 is MNHEY and CDR2 is SMNVEV (reference sequence). DNA for the CDR3: TGTGCCAGCAGTAGACAAAACTGGAATGAGCAGTTCTTC. Its translation is CASSRQNWNEQFF.

The chain carries TRBV9 and TRBJ2-5; no reliable D call. CDR3 size: 14 residues. V gave up 3 bases and J gave up 1 base, with 10 bases separating them. The germline CDR1 and CDR2 sequences are SGDLS and YYNGEE. CDR3 loop: CASSAGYSQETQYF. The CDR3 nucleotides read TGTGCCAGCAGCGCCGGGTATTCCCAAGAGACCCAGTACTTC.

J is TRBJ2-5 and V is TRBV5-6; weak D call: TRBD2 (5 bases). The CDR3 is 12 amino acids. Germline lookup yields CDR1 SGHDT and CDR2 YYEEEE. Trimming pared 5 bases from V and 5 bases from J, leaving 10 bases between. CDR3: CASSWGVETQYF. The CDR3 DNA reads as TGTGCCAGCAGTTGGGGAGTCGAGACCCAGTACTTC.

This sequence joins TRBV7-2 and TRBJ2-2; the D is unclear. Germline-derived CDR1 and CDR2 are SGHTA and FQGNSA. The V and J ends lost 2 bases and 6 bases respectively, with 7 bases between them. The CDR3 is made up of 13 amino acids. The CDR3 protein is CASSLRMPGELFF. The CDR3 nucleotides read TGTGCCAGCAGCTTACGTATGCCCGGGGAGCTGTTTTTT.

This rearrangement joins TRBV4-1 to TRBJ2-3; weak D call: TRBD1 (5 bases). CDR3 length: 16 residues. Germline loops: CDR1 MGHRA, CDR2 YSYEKL. V was shortened by 0 bases and J by 0 bases, with 10 bases between the two germline ends. CDR3 protein: CASSQDLGASTDTQYF. In DNA form, the CDR3 reads TGCGCCAGCAGCCAAGATCTAGGGGCTAGCACAGATACGCAGTATTTT.

V and J are TRBV4-1 and TRBJ2-7, with TRBD2 matching over 11 bases. Losses at the gene ends were 2 bases for V and 2 bases for J; bases not matched to a gene: 5. The CDR3 is 16 amino acids. In germline, CDR1 is MGHRA, CDR2 YSYEKL. CDR3 sequence: CASSQPTSGGAYEQYF. The CDR3 DNA follows: TGCGCCAGCAGCCAACCTACTAGCGGGGGAGCCTACGAGCAGTACTTC.

The chain uses TRBV5-1 and TRBJ2-2; possible D gene TRBD1, 6 bases. Looked up from germline, CDR1 is SGHRS and CDR2 is YFSETQ. Between the trimmed V and J ends, which lost 0 bases and 1 base, there was a span of 10 bases. CDR3 size: 16 residues. DNA for the CDR3: TGCGCCAGCAGCTTGGAAGGGGGAAGGAACACCGGGGAGCTGTTTTTT. It specifies CASSLEGGRNTGELFF.

J is TRBJ2-7 and V is TRBV5-5; 11 bases line up with TRBD2. CDR3 length: 16 residues. The J segment lost 3 bases and the V segment lost 2 bases, leaving 7 bases of the junction unmatched. Per germline, CDR1 SGHKS and CDR2 YYEKEE (reference sequence). The CDR3 bases are TGTGCCAGCAGCTTCCATAGCGGGAGGGCCATCTACGAGCAGTACTTC. Translating gives CASSFHSGRAIYEQYF.

The chain has TRBV5-1 and TRBJ2-1, with TRBD1 identical over 12 bases. Germline V gene sequence: CDR1 SGHRS, CDR2 YFSETQ. The CDR3 length is 16 residues. V dropped 5 bases and J dropped 2; count of bases not matched to a gene: 5. CDR3 loop: CASRYGTGGAYNEQFF. The CDR3 DNA reads as TGCGCCAGCAGATATGGGACAGGGGGCGCCTACAATGAGCAGTTCTTC.

V and J are TRBV5-1 and TRBJ1-3; TRBD1 might be the D (6 bases). This CDR3 is built from 14 residues. Trimming removed 4 bases at V and 3 bases at J, with 11 bases between. The germline V gene has CDR1 SGHRS and CDR2 YFSETQ. This CDR3 reads CASSPQGSGNTIYF. The CDR3 DNA reads TGCGCCAGCAGCCCACAGGGCAGTGGAAACACCATATATTTT. Full variable domain (missing parts from reference TRBV5-1 and TRBJ1-3): KAGVTQTPRYLIKTRGQQVTLSCSPISGHRSVSWYQQTPGQGLQFLFEYFSETQRNKGNFPGRFSGRQFSNSRSEMNVSTLELGDSALYLCASSPQGSGNTIYFGEGSWLTVV.

This sequence joins TRBV25-1 and TRBJ1-2; 11 bases are shared with TRBD1. Germline assignment: CDR1 MGHDK and CDR2 SYGVNS. The CDR3 extends over 16 amino acids. The V gene end was trimmed by 2 bases and the J gene end by 4 bases; junction bases not matched to a gene: 6. CDR3 DNA sequence: TGTGCCAGCAGTGAACCCGGGACAGGGGGAGTCTATGGCTACACCTTC. Its translation is CASSEPGTGGVYGYTF.

In regard to this clone: At the DNA level, this CDR3 is encoded by other sequences in the same sample as well. The V gene is TRBV2, the J gene TRBJ2-7, with TRBD2 matching over 7 bases. With V trimmed by 8 bases and J by 0 bases, 10 bases remained unmatched. Germline V gene data show CDR1 as SNHLY and CDR2 as FYNNEI. CDR3 size: 15 residues. The CDR3 region has the DNA TGTGCCAGCCGGCCTCGCGGGGGTCTCTCCTACGAGCAGTACTTC. Translating it yields CASRPRGGLSYEQYF.

The V gene is TRBV5-4, the J gene TRBJ1-3; TRBD1 aligns across 9 bases. This CDR3 contains 16 residues. After removal of 4 bases from V and 2 bases from J, the junction contained 7 bases not matched to a gene. From germline, CDR1 is SGHNT and CDR2 YYREEE (reference sequence). The CDR3, as DNA: TGTGCCAGCAGCCCCCCTACAGGGGGCCCTGGAAACACCATATATTTT. Translating it yields CASSPPTGGPGNTIYF.

The J gene is TRBJ1-2, the V gene TRBV7-9, with D possibly TRBD1 on 5 matching bases. Trimming shortened V by 6 bases and J by 10 bases, and 12 bases separated the two germline ends. Germline assignment: CDR1 SEHNR and CDR2 FQNEAQ (reference sequence). The CDR3 consists of 11 residues. The CDR3 spells CASRVDKHYTF. The DNA of the CDR3 is TGTGCCAGCAGGGTGGACAAACACTACACCTTC.